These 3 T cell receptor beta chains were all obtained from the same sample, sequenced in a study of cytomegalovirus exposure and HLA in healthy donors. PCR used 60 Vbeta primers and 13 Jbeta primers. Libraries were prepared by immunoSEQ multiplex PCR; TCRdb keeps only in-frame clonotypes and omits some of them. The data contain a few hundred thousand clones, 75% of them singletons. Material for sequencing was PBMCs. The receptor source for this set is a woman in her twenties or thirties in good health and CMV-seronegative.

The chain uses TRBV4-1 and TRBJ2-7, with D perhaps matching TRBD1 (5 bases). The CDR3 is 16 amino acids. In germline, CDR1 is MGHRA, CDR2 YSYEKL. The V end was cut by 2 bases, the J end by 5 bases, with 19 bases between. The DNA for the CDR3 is TGCGCCAGCAGCCAATTCCCCCCCCCAGGGCTCGACGAGCAGTACTTC. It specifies CASSQFPPPGLDEQYF.

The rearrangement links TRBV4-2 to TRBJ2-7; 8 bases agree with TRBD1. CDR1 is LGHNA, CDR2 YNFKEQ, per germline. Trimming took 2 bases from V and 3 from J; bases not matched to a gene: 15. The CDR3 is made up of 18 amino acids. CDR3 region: CASSQTGGASLGGYEQYF. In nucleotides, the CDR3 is TGTGCCAGCAGCCAAACAGGGGGAGCCTCGCTAGGGGGCTACGAGCAGTACTTC.

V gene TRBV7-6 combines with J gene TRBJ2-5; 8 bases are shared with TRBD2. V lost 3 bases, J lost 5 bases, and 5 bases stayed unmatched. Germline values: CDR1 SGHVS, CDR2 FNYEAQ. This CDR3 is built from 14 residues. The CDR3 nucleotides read TGTGCCAGCAGCTTGTCGGGACTAGTGGAGACCCAGTACTTC. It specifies CASSLSGLVETQYF.